This T cell receptor beta chain derives from a study of blood T cells in healthy people across ages. As to this clonotype: Its antigen is unknown.

In germline, CDR1 is DFQATT, CDR2 SNEGSKA (reference sequence). The CDR3 is 12 residues long. Trimming removed 6 bases from V and 6 bases from J, with 15 bases in between. Primed by a sample-barcoded 5' primer and a J-beta primer mix, a second PCR proceeded for about 6 to 11 cycles. A tag from a template-switch adaptor with 12 random nucleotides marked each cDNA molecule. CDR3-containing paired-end reads numbered at least 2.5 million in each sample. A single record per CDR3 protein comes from TCRdb applying MiXCR to the 5' RACE reads. Counted here are around 1,600,000 distinct CDR3 sequences, roughly two fifths occurring once; the ten biggest clones make up over 3.5%. Study-wide points: TCR beta diversity per million T cells fell roughly linearly with age. Compared with aged donors, long-lived donors showed fewer expanded clones, suggesting selection.

The chain recombines TRBV20-1 with TRBJ2-7; perhaps TRBD1 as D (6 bases). This receptor was obtained from a woman aged 18-29 years in good health. What was sequenced was blood. CDR3 sequence (DNA): TGCAGTGCGGCCATGGGGGCTGGCGAGCAGTACTTC. Translated: CSAAMGAGEQYF.